This T cell receptor (beta chain) was identified in a study of type 1 regulatory T cells. Study background: T-allo10 is a Tr1-enriched, alloantigen-specific CD4 T cell product made in vitro.

At least ten counts were recorded for this clonotype. Its antigen remains unknown. This CDR3 has 11 residues. Germline V gene sequence: CDR1 GTSNPN, CDR2 SVGIG (reference sequence). V was trimmed by 4 bases and J by 7 bases, leaving 7 bases between them. TCRdb re-analysed the reads in MiXCR, keeping a single row per CDR3 protein. The repertoire consists of 14,000 to 15,000 distinct CDR3 sequences, with roughly 15% occurring once and the leading ten covering less than 20%. Material: cultured T cells, either the whole culture or a sorted T cell fraction (not recorded which). The clonotype was recovered from a human donor in good health. The chain employs TRBV30 and TRBJ2-2; no clear D. DNA of the CDR3: TGTGCCTGGATGACCAACGGGGAGCTGTTTTTT. This translates into CAWMTNGELFF.